Presented here are 10 T cell receptor beta chains from one specimen sequenced in a study of cytotoxic CD8 clonotypes in ibrutinib-treated CLL. Assay used: immunoSEQ multiplex PCR; TCRdb lists only in-frame clones, some missing. Altogether approximately 92,000 clones are present, around 77% being singletons, with the ten largest covering under 30%. The sample was PBMCs, taken after 24 months of ibrutinib treatment. These receptors all stem from a human donor with chronic lymphocytic leukemia.

The chain carries TRBV19 and TRBJ2-3, with D tentatively TRBD2 (6 bases). Trimming removed 1 base at V and 4 bases at J, with 9 bases between. The CDR3 consists of 14 residues. Germline V gene data show CDR1 as LNHDA and CDR2 as SQIVND (reference sequence). The CDR3 sequence: CASSIVGEADTQYF. In DNA form, the CDR3 reads TGTGCCAGTAGTATAGTTGGGGAGGCAGATACGCAGTATTTT.

The rearrangement joins TRBV7-2 to TRBJ2-5; 7 bases fit TRBD2. Germline CDR1 SGHTA, CDR2 FQGNSA. J was trimmed by 1 base and V by 6 bases; bases with no gene match: 5. The length of the CDR3 is 14 residues. CDR3 bases: TGTGCCAGCAGACTAACTAGCGCCCAAGAGACCCAGTACTTC. Its translation: CASRLTSAQETQYF.

This clone was recorded a few times. V gene TRBV28 combines with J gene TRBJ2-7, with D possibly matching TRBD1 (6 bases). The CDR3 extends over 12 amino acids. Germline V gene lookup returns CDR1 MDHEN and CDR2 SYDVKM. Trimming cost V 6 bases and J 4 bases, with 10 bases left between them. The CDR3 nucleotides are TGTGCCAGCAGACTTCAGGGGTACGAGCAGTACTTC. It encodes CASRLQGYEQYF.

The V gene is TRBV15, the J gene TRBJ2-3; D remains unclear. Trimming left V 0 bases short and J 5 bases short, with 12 bases between. In germline, CDR1 is LNHNV, CDR2 YYDKDF (reference sequence). The CDR3 length is 15 residues. CDR3 DNA sequence: TGTGCCACCAGCAGAGATCCGGACCAACAAGATACGCAGTATTTT. Its protein product is CATSRDPDQQDTQYF.

The V call is TRBV7-9, the J call TRBJ1-2; D gene uncertain. The CDR3 extends over 12 amino acids. Trimming shortened V by 3 bases and J by 8 bases, and 10 bases separated the two germline ends. Looked up from germline, CDR1 is SEHNR and CDR2 is FQNEAQ (reference sequence). DNA of the CDR3: TGTGCCAGCAGCTTGGAGGGTGTCGGCTACACCTTC. Amino acid sequence: CASSLEGVGYTF.

This chain connects TRBV4-3 to TRBJ2-1; 7 bases fit TRBD2. The CDR3 contains 18 residues. V lost 0 bases and J lost 1; bases outside the gene matches: 9. CDR1 and CDR2 (germline): LGHNA, YSLEER. CDR3 bases: TGCGCCAGCAGCCAAGATTACGCCCGCGGGGGATCCTACAATGAGCAGTTCTTC. This sequence encodes CASSQDYARGGSYNEQFF.

The rearrangement uses TRBV7-2 and TRBJ2-1; no reliable D call. This CDR3 is 15 amino acids long. Germline CDR1 is SGHTA and CDR2 is FQGNSA. V was cut by 5 bases and J by 5 bases, with 16 bases left in between. The CDR3 here is CASSPAVFEDNEQFF. The CDR3, as DNA: TGTGCCAGCAGCCCTGCCGTGTTCGAAGACAATGAGCAGTTCTTC.

The J gene is TRBJ2-7, the V gene TRBV9, with TRBD2 identical over 7 bases. In germline, CDR1 is SGDLS, CDR2 YYNGEE. V shed 0 bases, J shed 6 bases, and the junction held 6 bases outside the gene matches. The CDR3 runs to 14 residues. CDR3 loop: CASSVGGGVSEQYF. The DNA of the CDR3 is TGTGCCAGCAGCGTAGGTGGGGGGGTTAGCGAGCAGTACTTC.

On this clone itself: This may be a read error: a much more frequent sequence differs by one nucleotide. The V call is TRBV5-1, the J call TRBJ2-6; D unresolved. V lost 0 bases and J lost 0, with 7 bases in between. Germline V CDR1 and CDR2: SGHRS, YFSETQ. CDR3 length: 16 residues. The CDR3 is CASSLGESSGANVLTF. Here the CDR3 DNA reads TGCGCCAGCAGCTTGGGGGAAAGCTCTGGGGCCAACGTCCTGACTTTC. The variable domain in full, completed from reference TRBV5-1 and TRBJ2-6, reads KAGVTQTPRYLIKTRGQQVTLSCSPISGHRSVSWYQQTPGQGLQFLFEYFSETQRNKGNFPGRFSGRQFSNSRSEMNVSTLELGDSALYLCASSLGESSGANVLTFGAGSRLTVL.

The rearrangement links TRBV7-3 to TRBJ2-1, with D possibly TRBD1 on 5 matching bases. The CDR3 length is 14 residues. Trimming removed 8 bases from V and 9 bases from J, with 20 bases in between. CDR1 is SGHTA, CDR2 FQGTGA, per germline. CDR3 protein: CASGTGSRTSEQFF. CDR3 DNA sequence: TGTGCCAGCGGAACCGGGTCTAGGACAAGTGAGCAGTTCTTC.